One sample yielded the 12 T cell receptor beta chains listed below, sequenced in a study of tumor and adjacent non-tumor tissue in lung cancer. TCRbeta libraries were built with three rounds of nested PCR, modified from ARM-PCR. Each CDR3 protein is one row after TCRdb ran MiXCR on the multiplex PCR reads. The profile shows about 86,000 distinct CDR3 sequences, around 80% of them singletons. No cell sorting was done before RNA was extracted from the tissue. More than 3 cm separated this lung sample from the edge of the tumor. Material for sequencing was distant non-tumor lung tissue. The origin of the receptors is a woman in her forties or fifties with non-small cell lung cancer.

This chain joins TRBV20-1 and TRBJ2-4; D might be TRBD2 (7 bases). Trimming left V 5 bases short and J 0 bases short, with 17 bases between. Germline-derived CDR1 and CDR2 are DFQATT and SNEGSKA (reference sequence). The CDR3 totals 16 residues. DNA of the CDR3: TGCAGTGCTCCGAAGGGGGGGAGGGGAGCCAAAAACATTCAGTACTTC. It specifies CSAPKGGRGAKNIQYF.

The chain carries TRBV28 and TRBJ2-1; unclear D gene. This CDR3 has 12 residues. V lost 6 bases, J lost 9 bases, and 12 bases lay in between. Germline V CDR1 and CDR2: MDHEN, SYDVKM. The CDR3 sequence: CASRDNNGEQFF. DNA for the CDR3: TGTGCCAGCAGAGACAACAACGGTGAGCAGTTCTTC.

This clonotype has a handful of counts. The gene calls are TRBV20-1 and TRBJ2-5; 9 nucleotides line up with TRBD2. Trimming cost V 2 bases and J 6 bases; bases outside gene matches: 10. The CDR3 runs to 15 residues. The germline CDR1 and CDR2 sequences are DFQATT and SNEGSKA (reference sequence). The CDR3 DNA reads as TGCAGTGCTAGAAGATCCGGGACTAGCAGAAAGACCCAGTACTTC. Protein: CSARRSGTSRKTQYF.

On this clonotype itself: One end of the junction does not line up with germline, which may come from a read error. The rearrangement joins TRBV10-2 to TRBJ1-1, with TRBD1 identical over 8 bases. The CDR3 spans 16 residues. Per the germline V gene, CDR1 is WSHSY and CDR2 is SAAADI. As DNA, the CDR3 is TGCGCCAGCGGTCCACCCCCCAGGGGGCTAGGGACTGAAGCGTTCTTT. It translates to CASGPPPRGLGTEAFF.

Of note for this clonotype: Since a much larger clone is just one base distant, this may be a read error. No conserved phenylalanine or tryptophan is present at the end of the CDR3, so a read error is the likely explanation. CDR3 loop: CASSETPRGTAGDTQYY. Here the CDR3 DNA reads TGTGCCAGCAGTGAAACCCCTAGGGGGACAGCTGGAGATACGCAGTATTAT. The J gene is TRBJ2-3, the V gene TRBV25-1, with TRBD1 identical over 7 bases. J lost 5 bases, V lost 2 bases, and 13 bases had no gene match. The CDR3 extends over 17 amino acids. Germline V gene lookup returns CDR1 MGHDK and CDR2 SYGVNS.

Note on this clonotype: A much larger clone differs from this one at a single base, so this may be a read error. The chain couples TRBV20-1 to TRBJ2-2; 7 nucleotides line up with TRBD2. The CDR3 contains 14 residues. The V and J ends lost 3 bases and 7 bases, in that order; junction bases with no gene match: 8. From germline, CDR1 is DFQATT and CDR2 SNEGSKA (reference sequence). In DNA, the CDR3 is TGCAGTGCTAGTAACGTGGGAGGGAACGGGGAGCTGTTTTTT. This sequence encodes CSASNVGGNGELFF.

V usage is TRBV20-1 and J usage is TRBJ2-7, with 11 nucleotides matching TRBD2. Germline CDR1 DFQATT, CDR2 SNEGSKA (reference sequence). V dropped 6 bases and J dropped 5; count of bases not matched to a gene: 21. CDR3 length: 18 residues. CDR3 nucleotide sequence: TGCAGTGCCACGCCGCGGGGACTAGCGGTAGGAGTGGCCAACGAGCAGTACTTC. It translates to CSATPRGLAVGVANEQYF.

This clonotype was recorded many times. A much larger clone sits a single nucleotide away, making a read error possible. V usage is TRBV29-1 and J usage is TRBJ2-3; 8 bases map to TRBD2. Germline V CDR1 and CDR2: SQVTM, ANQGSEA. The CDR3 sequence is 16 residues long. J gave up 3 bases and V 0 bases, and 8 bases lay outside the gene matches. The CDR3 region has the DNA TGCAGCGTTGAAGATAGGCTAGCGGGTAATACAGATACGCAGTATTTT. This gives the protein CSVEDRLAGNTDTQYF.

Concerning this clonotype itself: The junction and the germline gene differ at one end; a read error may be behind it. This rearrangement joins TRBV24-1 to TRBJ2-3; 9 positions agree with TRBD2. In germline, CDR1 is KGHDR, CDR2 SFDVKD. The CDR3 is 18 amino acids. This CDR3 reads CATSDLWAAGGPPDAQYF. In DNA form, the CDR3 reads TGTGCCACCAGTGATTTGTGGGCAGCGGGAGGCCCCCCAGATGCGCAGTATTTT.

Comment on this clonotype: A read error may account for a junction end that differs from germline. This chain joins TRBV6-1 and TRBJ2-7, with D perhaps TRBD2 (6 bases). The CDR3 consists of 15 residues. The germline CDR1 and CDR2 sequences are MNHNS and SASEGT. CDR3 amino acids: CDSSLGLEAYYKQYF. CDR3 nucleotides: TGTGACAGCAGCCTGGGACTTGAGGCGTACTACAAACAGTACTTC.

The sample holds one count of this clonotype. A much larger clonotype is one base distant, so this may be a read error. This chain's CDR3 is CNARGTTSGKQETQYF. CDR3 DNA sequence: TGCAATGCTAGAGGGACGACTAGCGGGAAGCAAGAGACCCAGTACTTC. The chain uses TRBV20-1 and TRBJ2-5; 11 nucleotides agree with TRBD2. The CDR3 contains 16 residues. Germline V lookup: CDR1 DFQATT, CDR2 SNEGSKA (reference sequence).

Remarks on this clonotype: The conserved phenylalanine or tryptophan normally closing the CDR3 is absent here, so this likely arose from a read error. Here the CDR3 DNA reads TGTGCCAGCAGCCGCACTAGCGGGGTCTACAATGAGCAGTTCTTA. Its translation: CASSRTSGVYNEQFL. This chain uses TRBV5-4 with TRBJ2-1; TRBD2 aligns across 10 bases. The trim removed 4 bases at V and 3 bases at J, leaving 4 bases unmatched. CDR3 size: 15 residues. CDR1 and CDR2 from the germline V gene are SGHNT and YYREEE (reference sequence).